This T cell receptor beta chain was recorded in a study of T cell changes during pregnancy in multiple sclerosis. TCRdb keeps only in-frame clones here, not all; method: immunoSEQ multiplex PCR. The table lists approximately 46,000 clones, 90% of them singletons. This clone was detected only once. This receptor was obtained from a female donor in good health, enrolled as a control in a pregnancy study. This specimen consisted of peripheral blood, obtained after pregnancy.

CDR3 nucleotides: TGTGCCTGGAGTTTTTCTTCCTACAATGAGCAGTTCTTC. It codes for CAWSFSSYNEQFF. J is TRBJ2-1 and V is TRBV30; D call uncertain. The V and J ends lost 2 bases and 1 base respectively, with 6 bases between them. This CDR3 has 13 residues. The germline V gene has CDR1 GTSNPN and CDR2 SVGIG (reference sequence). Drawing the rest from reference TRBV30 and TRBJ2-1, the complete variable domain is SQTIHQWPATLVQPVGSPLSLECTVEGTSNPNLYWYRQAAGRGLQLLFYSVGIGQISSEVPQNLSASRPQDRQFILSSKKLLLSDSGFYLCAWSFSSYNEQFFGPGTRLTVL.